Below are 25 T cell receptor beta chains sequenced from a single sample in a study of cytomegalovirus exposure and HLA in healthy donors (dated by TCRdb to about 2017). The method was the immunoSEQ multiplex PCR assay. For the multiplex PCR, a mixture combining 60 forward primers for TCR Vbeta segments and 13 reverse primers for TCR Jbeta segments was used. TCRdb took this table from immuneACCESS and kept in-frame rearrangements with V and J called. Such tables lack part of the clones; where checked against another copy, unresolved V genes explain under half of the gap, and the rest is unexplained. This sample has around 90,000 clones in its table, and approximately 72% of those were observed once. About 3% of the sample rests with the top ten. Input material: PBMCs. The origin of the receptors is a woman in her forties in good health and CMV-seronegative.

The chain has TRBV10-3 and TRBJ2-1; TRBD2 might be the D (6 bases). The germline V gene has CDR1 ENHRY and CDR2 SYGVKD. The V gene lost 4 bases and the J gene lost 5 bases, with 15 bases spanning the gap. The CDR3 is 15 amino acids. Written as DNA, the CDR3 is TGTGCCATCAGTGCGGGAGCGGAGTTAGACAATGAGCAGTTCTTC. This encodes CAISAGAELDNEQFF.

This clone has only one observation. The chain employs TRBV4-1 and TRBJ1-1; possibly TRBD1 for D (6 bases). V was cut by 5 bases and J by 4 bases, with 14 bases left in between. CDR1 MGHRA and CDR2 YSYEKL come from the germline V gene. The CDR3 is made up of 14 amino acids. The CDR3 DNA sequence: TGCGCCAGCAGCGGCCGGACAGTCGGCACTGAAGCTTTCTTT. It is translated as CASSGRTVGTEAFF.

V is TRBV4-2 and J is TRBJ2-7; a weak D match, TRBD2 (6 bases). The V and J ends lost 1 base and 0 bases respectively, with 13 bases between them. This CDR3 has 16 residues. The germline gives CDR1 LGHNA, CDR2 YNFKEQ. The chain's CDR3 is CASSQGFGGSSYEQYF. CDR3 coding DNA: TGTGCCAGCAGCCAAGGGTTCGGAGGGAGCTCCTACGAGCAGTACTTC.

V usage is TRBV11-2 and J usage is TRBJ2-5; D unclear. This CDR3 is 17 amino acids long. The V end lost 1 base, the J end lost 1 base, and 16 bases lay between the germline ends. The germline gives CDR1 SGHAT, CDR2 FQNNGV. CDR3 sequence reads: CASSLVSVRSLQETQYF. For the CDR3, the DNA is TGTGCCAGCAGCTTAGTATCGGTACGGAGTCTCCAAGAGACCCAGTACTTC. The variable domain in full, with the rest retrieved from reference TRBV11-2 and TRBJ2-5, is EAGVAQSPRYKIIEKRQSVAFWCNPISGHATLYWYQQILGQGPKLLIQFQNNGVVDDSQLPKDRFSAERLKGVDSTLKIQPAKLEDSAVYLCASSLVSVRSLQETQYFGPGTRLLVL.

V is TRBV6-5 and J is TRBJ2-5, with D maybe TRBD2 (6 bases). The CDR3 has 14 amino acids. The V and J ends lost 6 bases and 5 bases respectively, with 16 bases between them. Germline V CDR1 and CDR2: MNHEY, SVGAGI. In DNA form, the CDR3 reads TGTGCCAGCAGCTTTAGCGGAGGTGGGGAGACCCAGTACTTC. Protein sequence: CASSFSGGGETQYF.

The rearrangement links TRBV7-8 to TRBJ2-3, with D possibly being TRBD1 (6 bases). Germline-derived CDR1 and CDR2 are SGHVS and FQNEAQ. With 5 bases removed from V and 5 bases from J, the gap between germline ends came to 17 bases. This CDR3 has 15 residues. The CDR3 loop is CASSPPRGGLDTQYF. For the CDR3, the DNA is TGTGCCAGCAGCCCCCCCAGGGGCGGACTAGATACGCAGTATTTT. The variable domain in full, with the rest retrieved from reference TRBV7-8 and TRBJ2-3, is GAGVSQSPRYKVAKRGQDVALRCDPISGHVSLFWYQQALGQGPEFLTYFQNEAQLDKSGLPSDRFFAERPEGSVSTLKIQRTQQEDSAVYLCASSPPRGGLDTQYFGPGTRLTVL.

The chain recombines TRBV5-4 with TRBJ2-5; TRBD1 matches at 7 bases. The better agreement between TRBJ2-7 and the DNA end casts doubt on the J call. Per germline, CDR1 SGHNT and CDR2 YYREEE (reference sequence). This CDR3 has 12 residues. CDR3 loop: CASSSTGREQYF. For the CDR3, the DNA is TGTGCCAGCAGCTCGACAGGGCGCGAGCAGTACTTC.

The chain has TRBV6-4 and TRBJ1-1; tentatively, D is TRBD1 (5 bases). Germline loops: CDR1 MRHNA, CDR2 SNTAGT. This CDR3 comprises 15 residues. The V end lost 6 bases, the J end lost 0 bases, and 14 bases lay between the germline ends. The CDR3 loop is CASRETGLMNTEAFF. CDR3 coding DNA: TGTGCCAGCAGAGAAACAGGCCTCATGAACACTGAAGCTTTCTTT.

This clone was detected once. The gene calls are TRBV14 and TRBJ2-1; TRBD2 matches at 11 bases. J was trimmed by 9 bases and V by 2 bases; bases with no gene match: 9. From germline, CDR1 is SGHDN and CDR2 FVKESK. The CDR3 covers 16 residues. CDR3 amino acids: CASSQSGTSGLREQFF. In DNA, the CDR3 is TGTGCCAGCAGCCAATCCGGGACTAGCGGACTTCGTGAGCAGTTCTTC.

The V call is TRBV27, the J call TRBJ2-3; 14 nucleotides line up with TRBD2. This CDR3 is 19 amino acids long. Germline loops: CDR1 MNHEY, CDR2 SMNVEV (reference sequence). Trimming cost V 6 bases and J 0 bases; bases outside gene matches: 11. CDR3: CASSPLTGTSGGSTDTQYF. The CDR3 coding sequence is TGTGCCAGCAGCCCACTCACCGGGACTAGCGGGGGAAGCACAGATACGCAGTATTTT.

The sample holds one count of this clone. Additional DNA sequences in this sample encode the identical CDR3. The chain couples TRBV5-4 to TRBJ2-3, with 8 bases identical to TRBD2. Losses at the gene ends were 0 bases for V and 6 bases for J; bases not matched to a gene: 0. The CDR3 has 13 amino acids. Germline V lookup: CDR1 SGHNT, CDR2 YYREEE (reference sequence). This chain's CDR3 is CASSLAGGDTQYF. As DNA, the CDR3 is TGTGCCAGCAGCTTGGCGGGGGGGGATACGCAGTATTTT. The full variable domain, with the rest looked up from reference TRBV5-4 and TRBJ2-3, is ETGVTQSPTHLIKTRGQQVTLRCSSQSGHNTVSWYQQALGQGPQFIFQYYREEENGRGNFPPRFSGLQFPNYSSELNVNALELDDSALYLCASSLAGGDTQYFGPGTRLTVL.

This clone appeared a single time. The V call is TRBV7-2, the J call TRBJ1-5; tentative D call: TRBD1 (6 bases). The germline CDR1 and CDR2 sequences are SGHTA and FQGNSA. The length of the CDR3 is 17 residues. V was trimmed by 2 bases and J by 4 bases, leaving 18 bases between them. CDR3 DNA: TGTGCCAGCAGCTTAAGTCGGGTTCAGGGGACAAATCAGCCCCAGCATTTT. This sequence encodes CASSLSRVQGTNQPQHF.

V is TRBV6-1 and J is TRBJ2-1, with 8 bases lining up with TRBD2. Germline-derived CDR1 and CDR2 are MNHNS and SASEGT. Trimming took 4 bases from V and 10 from J; bases not matched to a gene: 6. The CDR3 sequence is 13 residues long. CDR3 DNA: TGTGCCAGCAGTGTCCGGGAGGGGGGGGAGCAGTTCTTC. This encodes CASSVREGGEQFF.

This chain uses TRBV5-1 with TRBJ2-3, with TRBD2 identical over 13 bases. Per germline, CDR1 SGHRS and CDR2 YFSETQ. The V gene end was trimmed by 4 bases and the J gene end by 1 base; junction bases not matched to a gene: 9. This CDR3 contains 18 residues. The CDR3 spells CASSRPRLAGGRTDTQYF. The CDR3 nucleotides are TGCGCCAGCAGCCGGCCGAGACTAGCGGGAGGACGCACAGATACGCAGTATTTT.

This chain connects TRBV7-8 to TRBJ1-2; TRBD1 matches at 9 bases. V dropped 1 base and J dropped 5; count of bases not matched to a gene: 2. Germline V gene data show CDR1 as SGHVS and CDR2 as FQNEAQ. The CDR3 totals 14 residues. The CDR3 spells CASSLGDREYGYTF. DNA for the CDR3: TGTGCCAGCAGCTTAGGGGACAGGGAGTATGGCTACACCTTC.

In this sample, this clone turned up a few times. The chain uses TRBV6-5 and TRBJ1-1; D is uncertain. Germline CDR1 is MNHEY and CDR2 is SVGAGI. The CDR3 consists of 15 residues. Between the trimmed V and J ends, which lost 0 bases and 1 base, there was a span of 9 bases. For the CDR3, the DNA is TGTGCCAGCAGTTACTCCGGCGGGCAGAACACTGAAGCTTTCTTT. It translates to CASSYSGGQNTEAFF.

This chain's CDR3 is CASSPQGTYNSPLHF. CDR3 nucleotides: TGCGCCAGCAGCCCACAGGGAACCTATAATTCACCCCTCCACTTT. The V and J genes are TRBV4-3 and TRBJ1-6; possibly TRBD1 for D (6 bases). The CDR3 is 15 residues long. With 4 bases removed from V and 2 bases from J, the gap between germline ends came to 9 bases. Germline assignment: CDR1 LGHNA and CDR2 YSLEER.

This chain joins TRBV6-5 and TRBJ2-1, with 8 nucleotides matching TRBD2. V was clipped by 0 bases and J by 14 bases; unmatched bases: 6. Germline-derived CDR1 and CDR2 are MNHEY and SVGAGI. The CDR3 has 13 amino acids. The CDR3 here is CASSYSPGGREFF. CDR3 bases: TGTGCCAGCAGTTACTCCCCGGGGGGGAGGGAGTTCTTC.

The chain employs TRBV15 and TRBJ2-1, with unresolved D. This CDR3 comprises 15 residues. In germline, CDR1 is LNHNV, CDR2 YYDKDF (reference sequence). V lost 3 bases and J lost 0, with 9 bases in between. CDR3 sequence (DNA): TGTGCCACCAGCAGCCGACTCAGCTCCTACAATGAGCAGTTCTTC. Residues: CATSSRLSSYNEQFF.

This chain connects TRBV11-2 to TRBJ2-7; D is possibly TRBD1 (6 bases). V was clipped by 5 bases and J by 6 bases, with 23 bases between them. Germline V gene lookup returns CDR1 SGHAT and CDR2 FQNNGV. The CDR3 has 16 amino acids. This chain's CDR3 is CASSQGFGLGGSEQYF. Here the CDR3 DNA reads TGTGCCAGCAGCCAGGGGTTTGGGCTAGGAGGTAGCGAGCAGTACTTC.

The chain uses TRBV5-5 and TRBJ2-1; 11 bases align to TRBD2. Germline V gene lookup returns CDR1 SGHKS and CDR2 YYEKEE (reference sequence). Trimming took 4 bases from V and 3 from J; bases not matched to a gene: 3. CDR3 length: 15 amino acids. The CDR3 coding sequence is TGTGCCAGCAGCCCCGGGACTAGCGGCTACAATGAGCAGTTCTTC. Translating gives CASSPGTSGYNEQFF.

This chain links TRBV7-2 with TRBJ1-5; 10 bases fit TRBD1. J gave up 11 bases and V 3 bases, and 10 bases lay outside the gene matches. This CDR3 has 15 residues. CDR1 SGHTA and CDR2 FQGNSA come from the germline V gene. The CDR3 loop is CASSLGTGALGAQHF. CDR3 bases: TGTGCCAGCAGCTTGGGGACAGGGGCCCTCGGGGCCCAGCATTTT.

This sequence joins TRBV5-4 and TRBJ2-5; no reliable D call. V shed 1 base and J shed 2 bases, with 3 bases lying between them. The CDR3 sequence is 12 residues long. Germline V gene sequence: CDR1 SGHNT, CDR2 YYREEE (reference sequence). The CDR3 sequence is CASSLRQETQYF. The CDR3 nucleotides read TGTGCCAGCAGCTTGCGGCAAGAGACCCAGTACTTC.

A single count supports this clone. This chain uses TRBV19 with TRBJ1-5; 7 nucleotides agree with TRBD1. The CDR3 extends over 15 amino acids. Losses at the gene ends were 2 bases for V and 7 bases for J; bases not matched to a gene: 8. Germline CDR1 and CDR2: LNHDA and SQIVND (reference sequence). The CDR3 DNA sequence: TGTGCCAGTAGTATATTGGGGGGCAGGGGGCAGCCCCAGCATTTT. Translation: CASSILGGRGQPQHF.

This sequence joins TRBV19 and TRBJ1-1, with TRBD1 matching 7 bases. The CDR3 totals 13 residues. V lost 1 base to trimming and J lost 10 bases; unmatched junction nucleotides: 6. Germline V gene data show CDR1 as LNHDA and CDR2 as SQIVND (reference sequence). CDR3 in DNA: TGTGCCAGTAGTATAGTCGCCAGGGACAGAGCTTTCTTT. Translation: CASSIVARDRAFF.